This T cell receptor (beta chain) originates from a study of CD8+ T cells in alopecia areata (dated by TCRdb to 2016 to 2019). In the study overall: Treated patients were enrolled in an open-label pilot trial of oral tofacitinib, 5 to 10 mg twice daily, for moderate-to-severe alopecia areata. Patients received tofacitinib for 6 to 18 months and were then followed off drug for 6 months to check for delayed response and recurrence. The SALT score, which quantifies the percentage of affected scalp surface area, was used to measure disease severity in treated patients. In both human patients and the C3H/HeJ mouse model, the study applied high-throughput TCRbeta sequencing to look at T cell clonal expansion in alopecia areata. In humans, TCRbeta sequencing was performed on scalp tissue and on sorted CD4+ and CD8+ peripheral blood T cells from healthy controls and from patients with patchy or totalis/universalis alopecia areata. Biopsies were taken from tofacitinib-treated patients at baseline and at 4 and 24 weeks of treatment, and a later scalp biopsy was taken in several of the tofacitinib-treated patients. Clonality in the scalp was compared among normal scalp (n=4), patchy alopecia areata scalp (n=8), and alopecia totalis/universalis scalp (n=8). The RNA source kit depended on sample type: the PAXgene miRNA kit for fixed scalp, the miRNeasy kit for PBMCs, and the RNeasy kit for mouse skin. TCRbeta CDR3 regions were amplified by immunoSEQ multiplex PCR with 35 Vbeta forward and 13 Jbeta reverse primers.

On this clone itself: The target of this receptor is not known. No clone much larger than this one lies a single base away; base qualities are absent.

Taken from the germline V gene (reference sequence), the CDR1 and CDR2 loops are GTSNPN and SVGIG. Spanning cysteine to phenylalanine, the CDR3 consists of 13 amino acids. Only the CDR3 region is kept as DNA, spanning 39 bases read in frame from base 1. V is shortened by 5 bases, J by 2 bases, and the region joining them spans 11 bases. Broader findings and caveats from the paper: Many expanded lesional clones were found to persist in scalp and blood during tofacitinib treatment, and relapse after treatment cessation may be partly explained by this persistence. Scalp clonality and the number of expanded CD8+ clones among the top 100 scalp clones were significantly decreased by tofacitinib. Shared TCR sequences between patients were less evident than in mice, which may be partly attributable to HLA diversity in the patient population. Lesional scalp, especially in alopecia totalis/universalis, showed higher clonality and more expanded CD8+ clones than normal scalp, suggesting antigenic drive. Resident alphabeta T cells in normal human skin are also sequenced, complicating scalp TCR repertoire analysis, unlike mouse skin dominated by gammadelta T cells. The treated cohort was small, with a single nonresponder, so links between baseline CD8+ expansion and response need larger studies.

Library method: the immunoSEQ multiplex PCR assay. To provide template for TCR sequencing, every sample had RNA extracted and reverse transcribed into cDNA. SuperScript III was used for first-strand cDNA synthesis, primed with a 2:1 mix of oligo-dT and random hexamers. Amplification bias was assessed with a synthetic immune receptor repertoire, and residual bias was removed computationally. In the source study's methods: Raw reads were preprocessed to remove errors, and CDR3 was defined according to IMGT conventions as the region from the conserved cysteine to phenylalanine. Clonality was computed as 1 minus the Shannon entropy, with the entropy normalized by log2 of the number of productive unique TCRs. Scalp TCRbeta sequences were cross-referenced with sorted blood CD4 and CD8 repertoires so that the CD4 or CD8 identity of scalp clones could be inferred. In TCRdb, the immuneACCESS table is reduced to in-frame sequences with V and J assigned. These tables do not hold every clone; where another copy was compared, an unresolved V gene accounts for under half, and the others remain unexplained. D and trimming were read from the DNA, whereas the V and J calls and clone size are those reported in that table. The sample table shows about 190,000 clones, and 50% to 60% are seen once. Around 0.69% of the sample comes from the top ten.

Interpreted using the paper, the time point label stands for: around 4 weeks on oral tofacitinib. Interpreted using the paper, the treatment or condition label stands for: oral pan-JAK inhibitor, 5-10 mg twice daily. Peripheral blood and lesional scalp punch biopsies were obtained from patients with alopecia areata. PBMCs were isolated by density centrifugation and stained for CD3, CD4 and CD8, and CD4+ and CD8+ T cells were sorted on a FACSAria. The chain is assembled from TRBV30 and TRBJ2-3, with TRBD1 as a weak D call on 6 bases. The input for sequencing was CD4+ T cells sorted from blood, taken at week 4, from a patient treated with tofacitinib. This sequence originates from a human donor with alopecia areata. CDR3 reads: CAWDRSFTDTQYF. The DNA sequence is TGTGCCTGGGACAGGAGTTTCACAGATACGCAGTATTTT.